A single sample is the source of the 27 T cell receptor beta chains below, sequenced in a study of neoadjuvant nivolumab and ipilimumab in lung cancer. Sequenced by immunoSEQ multiplex PCR; TCRdb stores in-frame clones only, minus some. This table has 10,000 or so clones, approximately 80% appearing once. The sample was tumor tissue, taken after neoadjuvant nivolumab, alone or with ipilimumab, at or shortly before surgery. The receptors come from an adult with non-small cell lung cancer.

J is TRBJ2-4 and V is TRBV5-6; 12 nucleotides agree with TRBD2. CDR3 size: 17 residues. CDR1 SGHDT and CDR2 YYEEEE come from the germline V gene. Trimming at V came to 4 bases and at J to 0 bases, leaving 5 bases not matched to a gene. This CDR3 reads CASSPTLAGGAKNIQYF. The CDR3 DNA reads as TGTGCCAGCAGCCCAACACTAGCGGGGGGAGCCAAAAACATTCAGTACTTC.

The CDR3 DNA is TGTGCCAGCAGTCCCACCACGGTAAAGGGGGAGACCCAGTACTTC. Translating gives CASSPTTVKGETQYF. V gene TRBV2 combines with J gene TRBJ2-5, with a possible D match to TRBD1 (5 bases). The CDR3 has 15 amino acids. The germline gives CDR1 SNHLY, CDR2 FYNNEI. V lost 5 bases and J lost 5, with 18 bases in between.

DNA for the CDR3: TGTGCCAGCTCACCGGACAGGGGTAATTCACCCCTCCACTTT. Residues: CASSPDRGNSPLHF. The V and J genes are TRBV18 and TRBJ1-6, with 9 bases aligning to TRBD1. This CDR3 comprises 14 residues. Germline V CDR1 and CDR2: KGHSH, LQKENI. The junction had 0 bases not matched to a gene; V was cut back by 3 bases and J by 6 bases.

The chain combines TRBV14 with TRBJ2-1; unclear D gene. CDR3 length: 13 amino acids. The V gene's germline CDR1 is SGHDN and CDR2 FVKESK. The V end was cut by 0 bases, the J end by 7 bases, with 7 bases between. CDR3 region: CASSQESTNEQFF. The CDR3 DNA follows: TGTGCCAGCAGCCAAGAATCTACAAATGAGCAGTTCTTC.

V and J are TRBV6-5 and TRBJ2-1; 7 nucleotides line up with TRBD2. CDR1 is MNHEY and CDR2 is SVGAGI in the germline V gene. This CDR3 has 13 residues. Trimming took 7 bases from V and 8 from J; bases not matched to a gene: 8. CDR3 nucleotides: TGTGCCAGCAAGATTTTAGCGGGCGATGAGCAGTTCTTC. Translation: CASKILAGDEQFF.

V usage is TRBV28 and J usage is TRBJ1-2; D is perhaps TRBD1 (5 bases). This CDR3 has 14 amino acids. Per germline, CDR1 MDHEN and CDR2 SYDVKM. The germline V and J ends were trimmed by 7 bases and 8 bases, with 20 bases remaining between them. CDR3 residues: CASILSGVEVGYTF. In DNA form, the CDR3 reads TGTGCCAGCATCTTGTCGGGGGTGGAGGTAGGCTACACCTTC.

V is TRBV30 and J is TRBJ2-6, with 8 bases aligning to TRBD2. Germline CDR1 is GTSNPN and CDR2 is SVGIG (reference sequence). The J segment lost 8 bases and the V segment lost 8 bases, leaving 14 bases of the junction unmatched. The CDR3 sequence is 15 residues long. Written as DNA, the CDR3 is TGTGCCACCGCCGGGAGGGCAGGGTCCACCAACGTCCTGACTTTC. Protein sequence: CATAGRAGSTNVLTF.

In DNA, the CDR3 is TGTGCCAGCAGCCAAGTGGCCCTACGAGGGCGACCTGGAAACACCATATATTTT. It codes for CASSQVALRGRPGNTIYF. The rearrangement links TRBV14 to TRBJ1-3; D gene unclear. The germline gives CDR1 SGHDN, CDR2 FVKESK. The germline V and J ends were trimmed by 1 base and 2 bases, with 18 bases remaining between them. CDR3 size: 18 residues.

This sequence joins TRBV27 and TRBJ2-7; a possible D gene is TRBD2 (6 bases). The CDR3 loop spans 15 amino acids. Trimming removed 5 bases at V and 6 bases at J, with 20 bases between. Germline CDR1 is MNHEY and CDR2 is SMNVEV (reference sequence). CDR3 region: CASSPPGREVSEQYF. Written as DNA, the CDR3 is TGTGCCAGCAGTCCACCGGGCAGGGAGGTGAGCGAGCAGTACTTC.

This chain connects TRBV5-1 to TRBJ2-5; 8 nucleotides line up with TRBD1. CDR3 length: 15 amino acids. Germline V CDR1 and CDR2: SGHRS, YFSETQ. The junction had 8 bases not matched to a gene; V was cut back by 5 bases and J by 2 bases. CDR3 sequence: CASRHLGQGQETQYF. In nucleotides, the CDR3 is TGCGCCAGCAGACATCTAGGACAGGGACAAGAGACCCAGTACTTC.

The chain couples TRBV5-4 to TRBJ2-7; 9 nucleotides match TRBD2. Germline CDR1 SGHNT, CDR2 YYREEE (reference sequence). The CDR3 runs to 14 residues. The junction had 3 bases not matched to a gene; V was cut back by 5 bases and J by 0 bases. The CDR3 region is CASRSGRSSYEQYF. The CDR3 DNA follows: TGTGCCAGCAGGAGCGGGAGGTCCTCCTACGAGCAGTACTTC.

This chain links TRBV5-1 with TRBJ2-7; 12 bases map to TRBD1. The CDR3 consists of 15 residues. With V trimmed by 3 bases and J by 3 bases, 4 bases remained unmatched. Per germline, CDR1 SGHRS and CDR2 YFSETQ. DNA for the CDR3: TGCGCCAGCAGCTGGGGGGACAGGGGGCACTACGAGCAGTACTTC. It yields the protein CASSWGDRGHYEQYF.

This chain uses TRBV5-6 with TRBJ2-1, with 10 bases that match TRBD2. V lost 2 bases, J lost 6 bases, and 5 bases stayed unmatched. This CDR3 has 15 amino acids. Per germline, CDR1 SGHDT and CDR2 YYEEEE. The CDR3 reads CASSLTLAGFNEQFF. The CDR3 DNA is TGTGCCAGCAGCTTAACACTAGCGGGATTCAATGAGCAGTTCTTC.

This sequence joins TRBV10-3 and TRBJ1-2, with TRBD1 identical over 7 bases. Per germline, CDR1 ENHRY and CDR2 SYGVKD. CDR3 length: 14 residues. Trimming removed 3 bases from V and 5 bases from J; junction bases left unmatched: 6. The CDR3 here is CAISEEGALYGYTF. The CDR3 coding sequence is TGTGCCATCAGTGAAGAGGGGGCTTTGTATGGCTACACCTTC.

The gene calls are TRBV15 and TRBJ2-7; TRBD1 aligns across 7 bases. The J segment lost 3 bases and the V segment lost 1 base, leaving 6 bases of the junction unmatched. From germline, CDR1 is LNHNV and CDR2 YYDKDF (reference sequence). This CDR3 has 15 amino acids. CDR3: CATSRGDRVGYEQYF. The DNA for the CDR3 is TGTGCCACCAGCAGAGGCGACAGGGTCGGCTACGAGCAGTACTTC.

The chain links TRBV2 to TRBJ2-5, with D perhaps matching TRBD1 (6 bases). V dropped 4 bases and J dropped 4 bases, with 19 bases sitting between them. This CDR3 has 16 amino acids. CDR1 and CDR2 from the germline V gene are SNHLY and FYNNEI. Here the CDR3 DNA reads TGTGCCAGCAGTGTAGTGGACAGCACCCCCTTAGAGACCCAGTACTTC. Translation: CASSVVDSTPLETQYF.

The rearrangement joins TRBV5-1 to TRBJ2-1; 13 bases match TRBD2. From germline, CDR1 is SGHRS and CDR2 YFSETQ. The CDR3 consists of 18 residues. V trimming: 3 bases; J trimming: 0 bases; junction bases outside the gene matches: 6. CDR3 nucleotide sequence: TGCGCCAGCAGCTCGGGACTAGCGGGACGGAGCTCCTACAATGAGCAGTTCTTC. Protein sequence: CASSSGLAGRSSYNEQFF.

By share, this clone counts as medium-sized. The rearrangement links TRBV6-5 to TRBJ2-7; D might be TRBD1 (5 bases). Trimming stripped 7 bases from V and 2 bases from J, with 12 bases between. CDR1 is MNHEY, CDR2 SVGAGI, per germline. This CDR3 has 13 residues. Here the CDR3 DNA reads TGTGCCAGCACTTCGACAGAGACCTACGAGCAGTACTTC. It is translated as CASTSTETYEQYF.

This clone was observed a few times. This chain joins TRBV28 and TRBJ1-1; D is possibly TRBD1 (5 bases). Germline V gene lookup returns CDR1 MDHEN and CDR2 SYDVKM. This CDR3 region has 15 residues. The ends were cut back, 5 bases at V and 5 bases at J, with 18 bases in the middle. The CDR3 DNA follows: TGTGCCAGCAGTCCAACCTGGGGAGGGGCTACTGAAGCTTTCTTT. Translated: CASSPTWGGATEAFF.

This rearrangement joins TRBV27 to TRBJ2-5; D gene uncertain. CDR3 length: 12 residues. Trimming took 5 bases from V and 7 from J, leaving 11 bases between them. Looked up from germline, CDR1 is MNHEY and CDR2 is SMNVEV (reference sequence). CDR3 DNA: TGTGCCAGCAGTCCTTATTTCGGGACCCAGTACTTC. The encoded protein is CASSPYFGTQYF.

The V gene is TRBV5-1, the J gene TRBJ2-3; TRBD2 agrees at 7 bases. From germline, CDR1 is SGHRS and CDR2 YFSETQ. V gave up 5 bases and J gave up 0 bases; unmatched junction bases: 9. This CDR3 is built from 16 residues. CDR3 nucleotide sequence: TGCGCCAGCAGAGCAGGTAGCGGGTCAAGCACAGATACGCAGTATTTT. Its translation is CASRAGSGSSTDTQYF.

This rearrangement joins TRBV5-1 to TRBJ2-3; D uncertain. V lost 4 bases and J 0 bases, leaving 12 bases between the germline ends. The germline V gene has CDR1 SGHRS and CDR2 YFSETQ. The CDR3 spans 15 residues. The CDR3 DNA follows: TGCGCCAGCAGCACCCGCCACCAAAGCACAGATACGCAGTATTTT. Protein product: CASSTRHQSTDTQYF.

The V and J genes are TRBV7-6 and TRBJ2-7; 12 nucleotides align to TRBD2. Germline CDR1 and CDR2: SGHVS and FNYEAQ. CDR3 length: 15 amino acids. The V segment lost 5 bases and the J segment 2 bases; nucleotides outside the gene matches: 4. Here the CDR3 DNA reads TGTGCCAGCAGCCGGACTAGCGGGGTCACCTACGAGCAGTACTTC. Its protein product is CASSRTSGVTYEQYF.

The rearrangement links TRBV25-1 to TRBJ1-1; D remains unclear. The CDR3 has 13 amino acids. CDR1 MGHDK and CDR2 SYGVNS come from the germline V gene. Trimming took off 8 bases at V and 4 bases at J, with 14 bases between the two ends. CDR3 sequence: CASLPYQGTEAFF. The CDR3 DNA reads TGTGCCAGCCTCCCCTACCAAGGCACTGAAGCTTTCTTT.

The V gene is TRBV11-2, the J gene TRBJ2-7, with 10 bases fitting TRBD2. With V trimmed by 5 bases and J by 1 base, 8 bases remained unmatched. The germline V gene encodes CDR1 SGHAT and CDR2 FQNNGV. The length of the CDR3 is 16 residues. CDR3 residues: CASSPYRLAGSYEQYF. CDR3 DNA sequence: TGTGCCAGCAGCCCATATCGACTAGCGGGTTCCTACGAGCAGTACTTC.

The rearrangement links TRBV27 to TRBJ2-1, with D perhaps matching TRBD1 or TRBD2 (5 bases each). V was pared by 7 bases and J by 9 bases, with 22 bases between. Germline CDR1 is MNHEY and CDR2 is SMNVEV (reference sequence). The CDR3 runs 15 residues. CDR3 sequence (DNA): TGTGCCAGCACTCGGGGCACTAGGGCCTCTGGTGAGCAGTTCTTC. Protein: CASTRGTRASGEQFF.

This chain connects TRBV5-1 to TRBJ2-3, with 8 nucleotides matching TRBD2. The CDR3 contains 14 residues. CDR1 SGHRS and CDR2 YFSETQ come from the germline V gene. J gave up 5 bases and V 3 bases, and 5 bases lay outside the gene matches. CDR3 nucleotides: TGCGCCAGCAGCTCAGGGACTAGAGAAGATACGCAGTATTTT. It translates to CASSSGTREDTQYF.